Below are 27 T cell receptor beta chains sequenced from a single sample in a study of blood T cells in healthy people across ages. Sample-barcoded 5' priming and a J-beta primer mix drove a second PCR of roughly 6 to 12 cycles. From the 5' RACE reads, TCRdb called clonotypes with MiXCR, one entry per CDR3 protein. Found here are 1.5 million to 2 million distinct CDR3 sequences, roughly 28% of them singletons; the top ten hold more than 6%. The sample taken for sequencing was blood. These receptors were collected from a woman aged 25 to 39 in good health.

This clonotype was seen more than once but under ten times. The DNA for the CDR3 is TGTGCCAGCAGCCAAAAGGGCAGGGAGAAACAAGAGACCCAGTACTTC. It is translated as CASSQKGREKQETQYF. This sequence joins TRBV11-2 and TRBJ2-5; D may be TRBD1 or TRBD2 (5 bases each). Germline CDR1 reads SGHAT; CDR2 reads FQNNGV. Trimming removed 5 bases at V and 2 bases at J, with 18 bases between. The CDR3 contains 16 residues.

The V and J genes are TRBV5-1 and TRBJ1-1; D unclear. There are 16 residues in the CDR3. The germline V and J ends were trimmed by 2 bases and 3 bases, with 17 bases remaining between them. Germline assignment: CDR1 SGHRS and CDR2 YFSETQ. In DNA form, the CDR3 reads TGCGCCAGCAGCTTACTCGAGCGGGGATGGGACACTGAAGCTTTCTTT. Its translation is CASSLLERGWDTEAFF.

This sequence joins TRBV29-1 and TRBJ2-5; 7 bases fit TRBD2. This CDR3 has 13 amino acids. From germline, CDR1 is SQVTM and CDR2 ANQGSEA. V lost 4 bases and J lost 5; bases outside the gene matches: 7. The CDR3 DNA is TGCAGCGTTGGACTAGCTTCGGCGGAGACCCAGTACTTC. This sequence encodes CSVGLASAETQYF.

CDR3 protein: CASSPTRGGGYEQYF. CDR3 in DNA: TGTGCCAGCAGTCCCACCCGTGGAGGGGGCTACGAGCAGTACTTC. This chain joins TRBV28 and TRBJ2-7, with D perhaps matching TRBD1 or TRBD2 (6 bases each). The V end lost 5 bases, the J end lost 3 bases, and 17 bases lay between the germline ends. CDR3 length: 15 amino acids. CDR1 MDHEN and CDR2 SYDVKM come from the germline V gene. Drawing the rest from reference TRBV28 and TRBJ2-7, the complete variable domain is DVKVTQSSRYLVKRTGEKVFLECVQDMDHENMFWYRQDPGLGLRLIYFSYDVKMKEKGDIPEGYSVSREKKERFSLILESASTNQTSMYLCASSPTRGGGYEQYFGPGTRLTVT.

This clonotype was counted many times. The J gene is TRBJ2-7, the V gene TRBV15; D gene ambiguous. Per the germline V gene, CDR1 is LNHNV and CDR2 is YYDKDF (reference sequence). The CDR3 is 14 amino acids. Trimming pared 0 bases from V and 4 bases from J, leaving 10 bases between. DNA of the CDR3: TGTGCCACCAGCAGAGATCAGGCTATTTACGAGCAGTACTTC. Translated, it gives CATSRDQAIYEQYF.

The genes are TRBV3-1 and TRBJ2-1; 9 positions agree with TRBD2. The J call may be faulty, since TRBJ2-7 better matches the DNA end. The CDR3 spans 21 residues. The germline V gene has CDR1 LGHDT and CDR2 YNNKEL (reference sequence). CDR3 loop: CASSQTPGTSSGRGTYNEQYF. CDR3 nucleotide sequence: TGTGCCAGCAGCCAAACTCCCGGGACTAGCAGTGGAAGGGGCACCTACAATGAGCAGTACTTC.

This clonotype came up a few times. The J gene is TRBJ1-1, the V gene TRBV29-1, with D unclear. V shed 1 base and J shed 6 bases, with 6 bases lying between them. The germline V gene has CDR1 SQVTM and CDR2 ANQGSEA. The CDR3 runs to 11 residues. For the CDR3, the DNA is TGCAGCGTTGAAGGGGTCTCTGAAGCTTTCTTT. Amino acid sequence: CSVEGVSEAFF.

The chain carries TRBV2 and TRBJ1-5; D unresolved. Germline V lookup: CDR1 SNHLY, CDR2 FYNNEI. Trimming pared 2 bases from V and 7 bases from J, leaving 12 bases between. The CDR3 has 14 amino acids. The CDR3, as DNA: TGTGCCAGCAGTGAATCTCCCCCCGGCCAGCCCCAGCATTTT. As protein: CASSESPPGQPQHF.

This chain uses TRBV7-9 with TRBJ2-5; tentative D call: TRBD2 (6 bases). The V end was cut by 3 bases, the J end by 3 bases, with 8 bases between. Germline V gene data show CDR1 as SEHNR and CDR2 as FQNEAQ (reference sequence). This CDR3 is 13 amino acids long. In nucleotides, the CDR3 is TGTGCCAGCAGCTTGATAGCGGAAGAGACCCAGTACTTC. The encoded protein is CASSLIAEETQYF.

Many counts were recorded for this clonotype. The V gene is TRBV5-1, the J gene TRBJ2-4; D gene unclear. The CDR3 runs to 13 residues. Between the trimmed V and J ends, which lost 2 bases and 5 bases, there was a span of 8 bases. The germline V gene has CDR1 SGHRS and CDR2 YFSETQ. CDR3 loop: CASSFGLENIQYF. In DNA, the CDR3 is TGCGCCAGCAGCTTCGGGTTAGAAAACATTCAGTACTTC.

This clonotype was detected ten times or more. The rearrangement joins TRBV5-5 to TRBJ2-5; perhaps TRBD2 as D (5 bases). Germline CDR1 reads SGHKS; CDR2 reads YYEKEE (reference sequence). V lost 2 bases and J lost 6, with 8 bases in between. The CDR3 runs 12 residues. This CDR3 is CASSLDGKTQYF. CDR3 nucleotide sequence: TGTGCCAGCAGCTTAGACGGGAAGACCCAGTACTTC.

The chain combines TRBV4-2 with TRBJ2-1, with 8 bases aligning to TRBD2. Germline V CDR1 and CDR2: LGHNA, YNFKEQ. This CDR3 is 15 amino acids long. J was trimmed by 9 bases and V by 5 bases; bases with no gene match: 12. DNA of the CDR3: TGTGCCAGCAGCACTTCCGGGACTAGTGATGGTGAGCAGTTCTTC. It is translated as CASSTSGTSDGEQFF.

The chain is built from TRBV27 and TRBJ1-2; TRBD1 is a possible D gene (6 bases). CDR1 and CDR2 (germline): MNHEY, SMNVEV (reference sequence). Between the trimmed V and J ends, which lost 5 bases and 4 bases, there was a span of 14 bases. This CDR3 has 14 residues. CDR3 in amino acids: CASSPSGTPYGYTF. CDR3 bases: TGTGCCAGCAGTCCTTCAGGGACACCCTATGGCTACACCTTC.

This clonotype was observed a single time. CDR3 in DNA: TGTGCCAGCAGCCCTGCTGCCACGGGAGAGGTGGGGGAGCAGTACTTC. As protein: CASSPAATGEVGEQYF. The chain has TRBV7-2 and TRBJ2-7, with a tentative D call TRBD2 (6 bases). Trimming stripped 5 bases from V and 7 bases from J, with 24 bases between. The CDR3 covers 16 residues. Germline-derived CDR1 and CDR2 are SGHTA and FQGNSA.

This clonotype was seen more than once but under ten times. The genes are TRBV20-1 and TRBJ1-1; D is undetermined. V was trimmed by 1 base and J by 3 bases, leaving 9 bases between them. Germline V gene lookup returns CDR1 DFQATT and CDR2 SNEGSKA (reference sequence). CDR3 size: 13 residues. CDR3 protein: CSARATADTEAFF. CDR3 in DNA: TGCAGTGCTAGAGCTACAGCGGACACTGAAGCTTTCTTT.

V and J are TRBV20-1 and TRBJ2-1; D uncertain. V shed 3 bases and J shed 9 bases, with 15 bases lying between them. Per germline, CDR1 DFQATT and CDR2 SNEGSKA (reference sequence). The CDR3 is 13 amino acids. The CDR3 is CSASRTPQSEQFF. CDR3 DNA sequence: TGCAGTGCTAGTAGGACCCCACAGAGTGAGCAGTTCTTC.

This clonotype was counted a few times. V is TRBV6-4 and J is TRBJ2-1; 11 bases map to TRBD2. CDR1 and CDR2 from the germline V gene are MRHNA and SNTAGT. J lost 8 bases, V lost 2 bases, and 8 bases had no gene match. This CDR3 contains 16 residues. CDR3 sequence reads: CASSDGTSGRIDEQFF. In DNA form, the CDR3 reads TGTGCCAGCAGTGACGGCACTAGCGGGAGAATCGATGAGCAGTTCTTC.

This chain connects TRBV29-1 to TRBJ1-5, with D unresolved. The CDR3 length is 15 residues. Germline CDR1 is SQVTM and CDR2 is ANQGSEA. Trimming removed 0 bases from V and 10 bases from J, with 19 bases in between. The CDR3 DNA reads as TGCAGCGTTGAAGATCCGGCAGTGGGAACAATACCCCAGCATTTT. Protein sequence: CSVEDPAVGTIPQHF.

This clonotype was detected many times. The CDR3 sequence is CASNLDYGYTF. The CDR3 DNA reads as TGTGCCAGCAACCTCGACTATGGCTACACCTTC. The V call is TRBV6-5, the J call TRBJ1-2; no firm D call. CDR1 and CDR2 (germline): MNHEY, SVGAGI. The CDR3 covers 11 residues. V lost 7 bases, J lost 3 bases, and 6 bases lay in between.

Notes on this clonotype: The junction departs from germline at one end; a sequencing error may be responsible. The rearrangement joins TRBV24-1 to TRBJ2-4; no reliable D call. Germline CDR1 is KGHDR and CDR2 is SFDVKD. This CDR3 has 15 residues. The CDR3 protein is CATSDPRAIKNIQDF. CDR3 DNA sequence: TGTGCCACCAGTGATCCCCGGGCTATCAAAAACATTCAGGACTTC.

This clonotype was counted a single time. This chain uses TRBV20-1 with TRBJ2-1; weak D call: TRBD2 (6 bases). Germline V gene lookup returns CDR1 DFQATT and CDR2 SNEGSKA (reference sequence). Deletions cut 4 bases from V and 12 bases from J, with 28 bases between. This CDR3 is built from 16 residues. The CDR3 bases are TGCAGTGCTATCCTAGCTGGGGGGTTATTCCAGAGGGGGCAGTTCTTC. It is translated as CSAILAGGLFQRGQFF.

CDR3 protein: CASSEAAANQETQYF. For the CDR3, the DNA is TGTGCCAGCAGTGAAGCGGCAGCCAACCAAGAGACCCAGTACTTC. The V call is TRBV6-1, the J call TRBJ2-5; the D is unclear. The CDR3 consists of 15 residues. CDR1 and CDR2 from the germline V gene are MNHNS and SASEGT. V was clipped by 0 bases and J by 0 bases, with 8 bases between them.

This clonotype was seen at least ten times. The J gene is TRBJ2-7, the V gene TRBV25-1, with D unresolved. CDR1 is MGHDK and CDR2 is SYGVNS in the germline V gene. The V and J ends lost 3 bases and 3 bases respectively, with 3 bases between them. The CDR3 totals 11 residues. CDR3 sequence reads: CASSEFYEQYF. CDR3 DNA: TGTGCCAGCAGTGAGTTCTACGAGCAGTACTTC.

The V gene is TRBV12-3 or TRBV12-4, the J gene TRBJ2-3; 8 nucleotides line up with TRBD2. Unmatched junction bases numbered 16, after V lost 5 bases and J lost 6 bases. CDR3 length: 17 residues. CDR3 sequence: CASSPGGGRMIGDTQYF. CDR3 DNA sequence: TGTGCCAGCAGTCCGGGAGGGGGGCGGATGATTGGTGATACGCAGTATTTT.

The sample holds a few counts of this clonotype. CDR3 sequence: CASSTSAGAGETQYF. The CDR3 coding sequence is TGTGCCAGCAGCACCTCAGCGGGAGCGGGAGAGACCCAGTACTTC. This sequence joins TRBV9 and TRBJ2-5, with TRBD2 identical over 8 bases. The V and J ends lost 4 bases and 4 bases, in that order; junction bases with no gene match: 9. Germline-derived CDR1 and CDR2 are SGDLS and YYNGEE. The CDR3 runs 15 residues.

The chain has TRBV12-3 or TRBV12-4 and TRBJ1-1, with 7 positions matching TRBD1. V trimming: 11 bases; J trimming: 3 bases; junction bases outside the gene matches: 9. The CDR3 is made up of 13 amino acids. CDR3 DNA sequence: TGTGCCTGGAGGGGGCTTAAGGACACTGAAGCTTTCTTT. It translates to CAWRGLKDTEAFF.

As concerns this clonotype: A much larger clone differs from this one at a single base, so this may be a read error. V usage is TRBV4-1 and J usage is TRBJ1-2; 9 bases are shared with TRBD1. The germline CDR1 and CDR2 sequences are MGHRA and YSYEKL. This CDR3 is built from 14 residues. DNA of the CDR3: TGCGCCGGCAGCCAAAACAGGGGGCAGGATGGCTACACCTTC. Protein: CAGSQNRGQDGYTF.